These 26 T cell receptor beta chains came from one sample sequenced in a study of blood T cell repertoires in COVID-19. Clones were read by immunoSEQ multiplex PCR, and TCRdb kept only the in-frame ones, dropping some. The repertoire holds 120,000 or so clones, with more than 70% as singletons. The sequenced sample was peripheral blood. The receptors here all came from a human donor in a cohort sampled during active COVID-19.

Worth noting for this clone: At the DNA level, this CDR3 is encoded by other sequences in the same sample as well. The chain joins TRBV5-1 to TRBJ2-7; D is unclear. The CDR3 length is 11 residues. CDR1 SGHRS and CDR2 YFSETQ come from the germline V gene. V was pared by 3 bases and J by 3 bases, with 4 bases between. The CDR3 reads CASSSSYEQYF. In nucleotides, the CDR3 is TGCGCCAGCAGCTCGAGCTACGAGCAGTACTTC.

A few counts support this clone. The genes are TRBV6-4 and TRBJ2-1; 8 nucleotides agree with TRBD2. V shed 4 bases, J shed 9 bases, and the junction held 14 bases outside the gene matches. The CDR3 has 16 residues. Looked up from germline, CDR1 is MRHNA and CDR2 is SNTAGT. CDR3 bases: TGTGCCAGCAGTGTCTCCGGGGGGGACCAGGGTGGTGAGCAGTTCTTC. This sequence encodes CASSVSGGDQGGEQFF.

The chain links TRBV29-1 to TRBJ2-1, with TRBD2 matching over 8 bases. CDR3 length: 14 residues. CDR1 and CDR2 (germline): SQVTM, ANQGSEA. With V trimmed by 4 bases and J by 4 bases, 6 bases remained unmatched. CDR3 loop: CSVAPTSGYNEQFF. Here the CDR3 DNA reads TGCAGCGTTGCCCCAACTAGCGGATACAATGAGCAGTTCTTC.

The chain couples TRBV30 to TRBJ1-1; a possible D gene is TRBD1 (5 bases). V was cut by 1 base and J by 0 bases, with 9 bases left in between. Germline loops: CDR1 GTSNPN, CDR2 SVGIG (reference sequence). CDR3 length: 14 residues. CDR3 DNA: TGTGCCTGGAGTGACCAGGGAATGAACACTGAAGCTTTCTTT. Protein sequence: CAWSDQGMNTEAFF.

Sample share makes this clone medium-sized. The rearrangement joins TRBV29-1 to TRBJ2-1; possible D gene TRBD2, 5 bases. The length of the CDR3 is 12 residues. The germline gives CDR1 SQVTM, CDR2 ANQGSEA. The ends were cut back, 7 bases at V and 12 bases at J, with 19 bases in the middle. DNA for the CDR3: TGCAGCGCTGATAGCGCCCCCATTGGGCAGTTCTTC. Translation gives CSADSAPIGQFF.

CDR3 amino acids: CASSHWTGQGNQPQHF. The CDR3 region has the DNA TGTGCCAGCAGCCATTGGACAGGCCAGGGGAATCAGCCCCAGCATTTT. V and J are TRBV6-6 and TRBJ1-5; TRBD1 aligns across 7 bases. The CDR3 consists of 16 residues. J was trimmed by 4 bases and V by 6 bases; bases with no gene match: 12. Germline CDR1 reads MNHNY; CDR2 reads SVGAGI (reference sequence).

The rearrangement uses TRBV11-2 and TRBJ1-5; D remains ambiguous. From germline, CDR1 is SGHAT and CDR2 FQNNGV. This CDR3 is 13 amino acids long. Trimming removed 5 bases at V and 2 bases at J, with 7 bases between. The CDR3 DNA is TGTGCCAGCAGCCCCCAGGGCAATCAGCCCCAGCATTTT. Amino acid sequence: CASSPQGNQPQHF.

On this clone: Other DNA sequences in the same sample also yield this CDR3. J is TRBJ1-5 and V is TRBV2; 7 bases agree with TRBD1. Germline V gives CDR1 SNHLY, CDR2 FYNNEI. CDR3 length: 14 residues. The V gene end was trimmed by 6 bases and the J gene end by 0 bases; junction bases not matched to a gene: 2. The CDR3 nucleotides are TGTGCCAGCAGGAGGGGGCGTAGCAATCAGCCCCAGCATTTT. It is translated as CASRRGRSNQPQHF.

This clone appeared a single time. The chain couples TRBV7-2 to TRBJ1-1; the D gene is possibly TRBD1 (6 bases). The germline V gene encodes CDR1 SGHTA and CDR2 FQGNSA. This CDR3 is built from 13 residues. V was shortened by 6 bases and J by 1 base, with 9 bases between the two germline ends. CDR3 in DNA: TGTGCCAGCAGTGGACAGCCGAACACTGAAGCTTTCTTT. Residues: CASSGQPNTEAFF.

This chain links TRBV7-9 with TRBJ1-2; 7 bases match TRBD1. This CDR3 has 14 residues. Germline CDR1 SEHNR, CDR2 FQNEAQ (reference sequence). V was clipped by 5 bases and J by 8 bases; unmatched bases: 11. The CDR3 loop reads CASSTRQGSSGYTF. DNA of the CDR3: TGTGCCAGCAGCACTCGACAGGGTTCGTCCGGCTACACCTTC.

The rearrangement uses TRBV7-2 and TRBJ2-5; 10 nucleotides agree with TRBD2. In germline, CDR1 is SGHTA, CDR2 FQGNSA. After removal of 0 bases from V and 5 bases from J, the junction contained 6 bases not matched to a gene. The CDR3 is made up of 16 amino acids. DNA of the CDR3: TGTGCCAGCAGCTTAGCGATGGGACTAGCGATGGAGACCCAGTACTTC. Its protein product is CASSLAMGLAMETQYF.

The genes are TRBV6-5 and TRBJ2-1, with D tentatively TRBD2 (6 bases). V lost 5 bases, J lost 4 bases, and 15 bases lay in between. Per the germline V gene, CDR1 is MNHEY and CDR2 is SVGAGI. This CDR3 spans 15 amino acids. CDR3 protein: CASSRPGLRYNEQFF. DNA of the CDR3: TGTGCCAGCAGTCGTCCGGGACTCAGATACAATGAGCAGTTCTTC.

V and J are TRBV11-3 and TRBJ2-1; weak D call: TRBD2 (5 bases). The germline V and J ends were trimmed by 4 bases and 2 bases, with 15 bases remaining between them. This CDR3 has 16 amino acids. The germline gives CDR1 SGHNT, CDR2 YENEEA. Here the CDR3 reads CASSSRDSSTYNEQFF. The CDR3 DNA reads as TGTGCCAGCAGCTCCCGGGATAGCAGCACCTACAATGAGCAGTTCTTC.

The V and J genes are TRBV7-9 and TRBJ2-5; maybe TRBD1 (6 bases). This CDR3 has 16 residues. The V and J ends lost 3 bases and 5 bases respectively, with 19 bases between them. The V gene's germline CDR1 is SEHNR and CDR2 FQNEAQ (reference sequence). This CDR3 is CASSLDPPQGRETQYF. CDR3 nucleotide sequence: TGTGCCAGCAGCTTGGACCCCCCACAGGGTAGGGAGACCCAGTACTTC.

The V and J genes are TRBV7-2 and TRBJ1-4, with D hard to call. CDR1 is SGHTA and CDR2 is FQGNSA in the germline V gene. The CDR3 is made up of 13 amino acids. V gave up 6 bases and J gave up 4 bases, with 9 bases separating them. Here the CDR3 DNA reads TGTGCCAGCAGTCCGTCCGGTAATGAAAAACTGTTTTTT. It yields the protein CASSPSGNEKLFF. Combining the CDR3 with reference TRBV7-2 and TRBJ1-4 gives the whole variable domain GAGVSQSPSNKVTEKGKDVELRCDPISGHTALYWYRQSLGQGLEFLIYFQGNSAPDKSGLPSDRFSAERTGGSVSTLTIQRTQQEDSAVYLCASSPSGNEKLFFGSGTQLSVL.

The chain uses TRBV4-1 and TRBJ2-1; 7 bases fit TRBD2. V lost 0 bases to trimming and J lost 15 bases; unmatched junction nucleotides: 8. The CDR3 runs to 13 residues. Germline lookup yields CDR1 MGHRA and CDR2 YSYEKL. The CDR3 bases are TGCGCCAGCAGCCAAGAGATTGGACTAGTTCGGTTCTTC. This encodes CASSQEIGLVRFF.

The chain carries TRBV13 and TRBJ2-3; 8 bases map to TRBD2. The CDR3 contains 15 residues. Germline trimming cut 0 bases from V and 1 base from J; bases unmatched to any gene: 0. Per germline, CDR1 PRHDT and CDR2 FYEKMQ (reference sequence). CDR3 protein: CASSLGRGGTDTQYF. The CDR3 nucleotides read TGTGCCAGCAGCTTAGGGCGGGGGGGCACAGATACGCAGTATTTT.

This clone was observed a single time. The V call is TRBV18, the J call TRBJ1-1; TRBD1 aligns across 11 bases. This CDR3 spans 15 amino acids. V was clipped by 4 bases and J by 4 bases; unmatched bases: 5. The germline V gene encodes CDR1 KGHSH and CDR2 LQKENI. CDR3 nucleotides: TGTGCCAGCTCACGGGACAGGGGGTTTGGCACTGAAGCTTTCTTT. As protein: CASSRDRGFGTEAFF.

This chain connects TRBV7-9 to TRBJ2-1; possible D gene TRBD1, 6 bases. Deletions cut 8 bases from V and 6 bases from J, with 14 bases between. Per germline, CDR1 SEHNR and CDR2 FQNEAQ (reference sequence). This CDR3 contains 13 residues. The CDR3: CASETGSVNEQFF. In DNA form, the CDR3 reads TGTGCCAGCGAAACAGGGTCGGTCAATGAGCAGTTCTTC.

The rearrangement links TRBV27 to TRBJ2-7; 9 bases agree with TRBD1. The CDR3 has 14 amino acids. V was pared by 4 bases and J by 5 bases, with 6 bases of the junction left unmatched. Germline V gives CDR1 MNHEY, CDR2 SMNVEV (reference sequence). The CDR3 DNA reads as TGTGCCAGCAGTTCCGGGACAGGGCACAACGAGCAGTACTTC. It is translated as CASSSGTGHNEQYF.

The rearrangement links TRBV11-2 to TRBJ2-3; D perhaps matches TRBD2 (5 bases). The CDR3 has 15 residues. Germline V gene lookup returns CDR1 SGHAT and CDR2 FQNNGV. V was clipped by 2 bases and J by 3 bases, with 12 bases between them. CDR3: CASSLISVQTDTQYF. The CDR3 coding sequence is TGTGCCAGCAGCTTAATTAGCGTGCAAACAGATACGCAGTATTTT.

The rearrangement links TRBV6-5 to TRBJ1-2; tentatively, D is TRBD1 (6 bases). Germline values: CDR1 MNHEY, CDR2 SVGAGI. V was clipped by 2 bases and J by 5 bases, with 15 bases between them. CDR3 length equals 15 residues. The CDR3 DNA reads as TGTGCCAGCAGTTACGGCGCGGGGGCCTTTTATGGCTACACCTTC. Its protein product is CASSYGAGAFYGYTF.

The V gene is TRBV5-1, the J gene TRBJ2-1; 11 bases map to TRBD2. This CDR3 is 15 amino acids long. V was pared by 1 base and J by 10 bases, with 7 bases of the junction left unmatched. CDR1 and CDR2 (germline): SGHRS, YFSETQ. CDR3 in amino acids: CASSLLAGGPGEQFF. CDR3 bases: TGCGCCAGCAGCTTGTTAGCGGGAGGGCCAGGAGAGCAGTTCTTC.

The J gene is TRBJ2-7, the V gene TRBV10-3; 8 nucleotides align to TRBD1. The length of the CDR3 is 15 residues. With V trimmed by 2 bases and J by 4 bases, 7 bases remained unmatched. Germline V gives CDR1 ENHRY, CDR2 SYGVKD. CDR3 bases: TGTGCCATCAGTGAGCAGGCAGGGGGCAGGTACGAGCAGTACTTC. It is translated as CAISEQAGGRYEQYF.

J is TRBJ1-2 and V is TRBV1; TRBD1 reflects the table's D call only, with no check against the DNA. TRBV1 is noted as a pseudogene. CDR3 size: 15 residues. The CDR3 DNA is TGCACCAGCAGCCAAGATTTGGGGCAGTGGAATGGCTACACCTTC. Translated, it gives CTSSQDLGQWNGYTF.

This clone has just one count. This chain connects TRBV6-5 to TRBJ2-3, with TRBD2 identical over 10 bases. Germline V gene lookup returns CDR1 MNHEY and CDR2 SVGAGI. After removal of 3 bases from V and 7 bases from J, the junction contained 7 bases not matched to a gene. This CDR3 spans 15 amino acids. CDR3 coding DNA: TGTGCCAGCAGTTATGGGACTAGCGTAGGAAATACGCAGTATTTT. This codes for CASSYGTSVGNTQYF.